This TCR beta chain was captured in a study of blood T cell repertoires in COVID-19. Overall study: Donors in the United States, Italy and Spain gave samples during acute or convalescent COVID-19. The analysed material was cDNA or gDNA that came from T cells, B-cell-depleted T cells, or PBMCs.

The V gene's germline CDR1 is LGHNA and CDR2 YSLEER. After removal of 0 bases from V and 6 bases from J, the junction contained 10 bases not matched to a gene. CDR3 length equals 17 residues. Per the study methods: Amplified reference gene primers provided the basis for estimating nucleated cell counts. This table comes from immunoSEQ multiplex PCR, and its TCRdb copy is limited to in-frame clones, with some not included. The V and J calls and clone size come from that table; D and trimming were worked out from the DNA. The sample records approximately 80,000 clones, around 90% being singletons. The sequencing input was peripheral blood. The rearrangement links TRBV4-3 to TRBJ2-3; 9 positions match TRBD2. This TCR was sampled from a man aged 35-49 years with acute or convalescent COVID-19. The CDR3 loop reads CASSQDLGGGVPDTQYF. CDR3 sequence (DNA): TGCGCCAGCAGCCAAGATTTGGGCGGGGGGGTTCCCGATACGCAGTATTTT.